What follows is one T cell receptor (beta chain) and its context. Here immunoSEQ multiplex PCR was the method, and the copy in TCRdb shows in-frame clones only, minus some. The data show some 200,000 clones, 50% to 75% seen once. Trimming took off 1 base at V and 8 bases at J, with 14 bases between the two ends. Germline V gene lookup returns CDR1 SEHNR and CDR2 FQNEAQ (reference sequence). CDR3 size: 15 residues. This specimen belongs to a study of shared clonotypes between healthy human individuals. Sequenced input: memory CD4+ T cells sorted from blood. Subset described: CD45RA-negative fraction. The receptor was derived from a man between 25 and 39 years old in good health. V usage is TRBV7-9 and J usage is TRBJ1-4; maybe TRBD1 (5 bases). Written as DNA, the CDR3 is TGTGCCAGCAGCTTAGGAGGCCTCCAGGGAGAAAAACTGTTTTTT. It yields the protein CASSLGGLQGEKLFF.